Here is one TCR beta chain with its context. Its specificity is not known. Germline V gives CDR1 SEHNR, CDR2 FQNEAQ (reference sequence). The CDR3 extends over 20 amino acids. J was trimmed by 1 base and V by 2 bases; bases with no gene match: 11. The Oncomine TCR Beta short-read assay sequenced DNA from cultured CD4+ T cells. In TCRdb, the PCR reads were re-called with MiXCR into one record per CDR3 protein. The profile shows about 21,000 distinct CDR3 sequences, 30% to 45% of them singletons. This sample is drawn from a study of vaccination and CD4 T cells after COVID-19. At the level of the study: Comprising six males and four females, the convalescent participants counted two Hispanic individuals among them. Cells were stimulated with overlapping spike peptides from SARS-CoV-2, HCoV-NL63, HCoV-OC43 and HCoV-229E. Study-level findings and limits: Detection of a median approximately 87% of reactive clones in convalescent patients was confined to the period after vaccination. Convalescent patients displayed spike mono-reactivity in 304 of 307 vaccine-specific clones.

Indicated treatment: approximately 10-day PBMC culture with coronavirus spike peptide pools or control peptides (ViraFEST assay). The sample in question was CD4+ T cells from blood, cultured in vitro, obtained before SARS-CoV-2 vaccination. The receptor was derived from a human donor who had recovered from COVID-19. The V gene is TRBV7-9, the J gene TRBJ2-2, with 12 bases matching TRBD1. CDR3: CASSLTLLGQGAVNTGELFF. The CDR3, as DNA: TGTGCCAGCAGCTTAACGTTGTTGGGACAGGGGGCCGTGAACACCGGGGAGCTGTTTTTT.